The entry below gives a single T cell receptor (beta chain) sequence along with its context. This clone was found many times. Its antigen is still unknown. The input lacks base qualities; no much larger clone sits a single base away. No treatment had been received by any patient before thyroid surgery. Patient clinical samples collected from about 2011 to 2019 were retrospectively analysed using T-cell receptor beta sequencing. This sample stems from a study of metastatic and nonmetastatic thyroid tumors (dated by TCRdb to the early 2020s). For the study in its entirety: Repertoires were compared across peripheral blood and tumor or nodule tissue samples from malignant and benign thyroid patients.

V drops 4 bases and J drops 1 base, leaving 5 bases in between. The CDR3, cysteine through phenylalanine, is 14 amino acids long. Only the CDR3 region is kept as DNA, spanning 42 bases read in frame from base 1. The germline V gene gives CDR1 as SGHNT and CDR2 as YENEEA. Library preparation was by PCR. The sequencer was an Illumina HiSeq 4000. The TCR beta-chain CDR3 region of each patient was profiled by high-throughput sequencing. Processing in the source paper ran as follows. The researchers built a classifier to tell apart papillary thyroid cancer patients with distant metastasis, based on CDR3 differences among clinicopathological groups. The Shannon index was used to assess repertoire diversity, and the Morisita-Horn index was used to assess tumor-blood repertoire similarity. TCRdb redid the processing of the public reads, applying fastp at Q25 and MiXCR, and retained in-frame beta chains. TCRdb, not the original authors, processed these V and J calls. For this sample there are about 27,000 clones; 20% to 25% appear just once. Clones ranked in the top ten supply roughly 24% of the sample.

Results and caveats for the whole study, not just this receptor: In both blood and tumor samples, TCR beta diversity was reported to be significantly higher in malignant tumors than in benign nodules.

The receptor's source is a male donor with papillary thyroid cancer or a benign thyroid nodule (not recorded which). Some clones in this sample may be carry-over from other donors' samples. The sample consisted of blood. The rearrangement combines TRBV11-3 with TRBJ2-6, with the identity of the D gene unclear. CDR3 reads: CASSYRSGANVLTF. The bases read TGTGCCAGCAGCTATAGATCTGGGGCCAACGTCCTGACTTTC.